This TCR beta chain was recovered during a study of PD-1 blockade in classical Hodgkin lymphoma. Relapse after autologous stem cell transplantation occurred in every patient, and brentuximab vedotin exposure varied. It was by magnetic negative selection that CD4+ T cells were purified from thawed PBMCs. TCRdb's table, derived via immunoSEQ multiplex PCR, lists solely in-frame clones and lacks some. The sample has about 35,000 clones; 75% to 95% are singletons. The sequences come from CD4+ T cells from blood, collected at baseline. This TCR derives from a human donor with classical Hodgkin lymphoma.

CDR3 sequence: CASSYSREVRGIAFF. CDR3 DNA: TGTGCCAGCAGTTACTCCCGGGAAGTCCGGGGTATAGCTTTCTTT. The chain employs TRBV6-5 and TRBJ1-1; no definite D call. CDR3 length: 15 amino acids. CDR1 and CDR2 from the germline V gene are MNHEY and SVGAGI. Trimming stripped 0 bases from V and 10 bases from J, with 18 bases between.